One sample yielded the 26 T cell receptor beta chains listed below, sequenced in a study of T cells in Graves' hyperthyroidism and ophthalmopathy (dated by TCRdb to the late 2010s). Receptor libraries were prepared by multiplex PCR. Sequencer: Illumina HiSeq 2000. Amplification of TCR beta CDR3 regions was carried out from RNA transcripts. The first round of RT-PCR for the TCR CDR3 was performed with the HTBI primer set and the Qiagen OneStep RT-PCR kit. The public sequencing data were trimmed at Q25 with fastp and processed into clonotypes with MiXCR by TCRdb, which kept only in-frame beta chains. Rows are combined by CDR3 protein, so each entry shows the most common genes and DNA. The sample records hundreds of thousands of distinct CDR3 sequences, about 13% of which are singletons. The ten largest account for over 8.5% of the sample. The sequenced sample was blood. The receptor set was obtained from a woman in her late teens or twenties with Graves' hyperthyroidism.

The sample holds many counts of this clonotype. The chain combines TRBV10-3 with TRBJ2-1; 13 nucleotides agree with TRBD2. The CDR3 has 14 residues. Germline V gene sequence: CDR1 ENHRY, CDR2 SYGVKD. With V trimmed by 10 bases and J by 8 bases, 8 bases remained unmatched. The CDR3 DNA reads TGTGCCACCGGACTAGCGGGAGAGGTCGATGAGCAGTTCTTC. It yields the protein CATGLAGEVDEQFF.

The table lists this clonotype with many counts. The chain uses TRBV7-2 and TRBJ1-5, with D possibly matching TRBD1 (6 bases). V shed 1 base and J shed 7 bases, with 11 bases lying between them. Germline V gene data show CDR1 as SGHTA and CDR2 as FQGNSA. The CDR3 extends over 14 amino acids. The CDR3 reads CASSLGGASQPQHF. CDR3 sequence (DNA): TGTGCCAGCAGCTTAGGGGGGGCGAGCCAGCCCCAGCATTTT.

The CDR3 loop is CASTQRDRGGGRYEQYF. The CDR3 region has the DNA TGTGCCAGCACCCAGAGGGACAGGGGAGGGGGACGCTACGAGCAGTACTTC. The V call is TRBV5-4, the J call TRBJ2-7; 10 nucleotides align to TRBD1. The germline V gene encodes CDR1 SGHNT and CDR2 YYREEE (reference sequence). There are 17 residues in the CDR3. V lost 6 bases to trimming and J lost 3 bases; unmatched junction nucleotides: 15.

This clonotype showed up many times. The rearrangement uses TRBV2 and TRBJ2-7; D remains ambiguous. This CDR3 is built from 12 residues. Deletions cut 6 bases from V and 0 bases from J, with 6 bases between. The germline gives CDR1 SNHLY, CDR2 FYNNEI. DNA for the CDR3: TGTGCCAGCAGCGGCCCCTCCTACGAGCAGTACTTC. Translating gives CASSGPSYEQYF.

This clonotype was recorded a few times. The chain links TRBV19 to TRBJ2-7; tentative D call: TRBD1 (6 bases). CDR1 is LNHDA, CDR2 SQIVND, per germline (reference sequence). The V gene lost 6 bases and the J gene lost 4 bases, with 19 bases spanning the gap. The CDR3 is 15 amino acids. The CDR3 coding sequence is TGTGCCAGTAGGACCGGGACATCCCTAAGTTACGAGCAGTACTTC. This codes for CASRTGTSLSYEQYF.

This clonotype showed up many times. This chain uses TRBV15 with TRBJ1-4, with 7 bases fitting TRBD1. The CDR3 contains 15 residues. V was clipped by 3 bases and J by 8 bases; unmatched bases: 9. From germline, CDR1 is LNHNV and CDR2 YYDKDF (reference sequence). CDR3 DNA sequence: TGTGCCACCAGCAGCCGTTACACAGGGGAAGAAAAACTGTTTTTT. This translates into CATSSRYTGEEKLFF.

This clonotype was detected ten times or more. V usage is TRBV6-2 or TRBV6-3 and J usage is TRBJ2-7; D gene uncertain. The CDR3 contains 14 residues. Germline CDR1 MNHEY, CDR2 SVGEGT. V dropped 5 bases and J dropped 6 bases, with 17 bases sitting between them. The CDR3 sequence is CASSTLPQVLEQYF. The CDR3 DNA reads as TGTGCCAGCAGTACCCTACCCCAGGTACTCGAGCAGTACTTC.

A remark on this clonotype: A much larger clone lies a single base off, so this may be a read error. The chain links TRBV6-1 to TRBJ1-4, with D unclear. The CDR3 loop spans 12 amino acids. CDR1 is MNHNS and CDR2 is SASEGT in the germline V gene. V lost 7 bases and J lost 8, with 11 bases in between. The CDR3 bases are TGTGCCAGCATGCATGGCGAGGAAAAACTGTTTTTT. Its translation: CASMHGEEKLFF.

The rearrangement uses TRBV20-1 and TRBJ2-7; 12 positions match TRBD2. Germline assignment: CDR1 DFQATT and CDR2 SNEGSKA (reference sequence). The CDR3 length is 15 residues. V was clipped by 5 bases and J by 0 bases; unmatched bases: 5. CDR3 nucleotides: TGCAGTGCTTTCGGACTAGCGGGGCCCTCCTACGAGCAGTACTTC. Translated: CSAFGLAGPSYEQYF.

This clonotype showed up many times. V and J are TRBV12-3 or TRBV12-4 and TRBJ2-1; 8 nucleotides agree with TRBD2. V dropped 5 bases and J dropped 14; count of bases not matched to a gene: 5. The CDR3 spans 11 residues. As DNA, the CDR3 is TGTGCCAGCAGTGCGGGAGGTTTGGAGTTCTTC. Protein product: CASSAGGLEFF.

This clonotype was seen repeatedly, ten times or more. The chain employs TRBV27 and TRBJ2-5; D is perhaps TRBD2 (5 bases). The length of the CDR3 is 18 residues. Germline CDR1 MNHEY, CDR2 SMNVEV (reference sequence). V shed 1 base and J shed 1 base, with 19 bases lying between them. CDR3 region: CASSLYFPGIQTQETQYF. The CDR3 DNA follows: TGTGCCAGCAGTTTATATTTCCCCGGGATACAAACCCAAGAGACCCAGTACTTC.

The gene calls are TRBV6-5 and TRBJ2-2; TRBD2 aligns across 7 bases. The CDR3 sequence is 15 residues long. The germline CDR1 and CDR2 sequences are MNHEY and SVGAGI. J lost 5 bases, V lost 2 bases, and 5 bases had no gene match. The CDR3 DNA reads as TGTGCCAGCAGTTACCGGACTAGTAGGACCGGGGAGCTGTTTTTT. Translating gives CASSYRTSRTGELFF.

This clonotype was picked up many times. The rearrangement uses TRBV2 and TRBJ2-3; TRBD2 matches at 8 bases. The CDR3 has 13 amino acids. Germline V gene lookup returns CDR1 SNHLY and CDR2 FYNNEI. J was trimmed by 4 bases and V by 10 bases; bases with no gene match: 7. For the CDR3, the DNA is TGTGCCACAGCGGGACTAGAGTCAGATACGCAGTATTTT. This sequence encodes CATAGLESDTQYF.

This clonotype was picked up many times. The V call is TRBV24-1, the J call TRBJ2-3; the match to TRBD2 covers 14 bases. Trimming at V came to 3 bases and at J to 3 bases, leaving 7 bases not matched to a gene. The CDR3 extends over 18 amino acids. Germline lookup yields CDR1 KGHDR and CDR2 SFDVKD. CDR3 DNA: TGTGCCACCAGTGATCTGAAGACTAGCGGGGGGGAAACAGATACGCAGTATTTT. The encoded protein is CATSDLKTSGGETDTQYF.

The chain recombines TRBV6-1 with TRBJ1-3; TRBD1 matches 12 bases. This CDR3 spans 18 amino acids. Germline CDR1 MNHNS, CDR2 SASEGT. The J segment lost 3 bases and the V segment lost 7 bases, leaving 13 bases of the junction unmatched. CDR3 region: CASTNSGTGGFYGNTIYF. CDR3 nucleotide sequence: TGTGCCAGCACCAACAGCGGGACAGGGGGCTTCTATGGAAACACCATATATTTT.

This clonotype has at least ten counts. J is TRBJ1-2 and V is TRBV5-1; 7 positions agree with TRBD1. Germline values: CDR1 SGHRS, CDR2 YFSETQ. Unmatched junction bases numbered 5, after V lost 5 bases and J lost 4 bases. This CDR3 has 13 amino acids. CDR3 amino acids: CASRPRDSYGYTF. Here the CDR3 DNA reads TGCGCCAGCAGACCCAGGGACAGCTATGGCTACACCTTC.

At least ten counts were recorded for this clonotype. The chain links TRBV11-2 to TRBJ1-1, with D perhaps TRBD1 (6 bases). This CDR3 comprises 18 residues. V was cut by 4 bases and J by 0 bases, with 21 bases left in between. The germline CDR1 and CDR2 sequences are SGHAT and FQNNGV. The CDR3 sequence is CASSYPRISGDLNTEAFF. In DNA form, the CDR3 reads TGTGCCAGCAGCTACCCCCGCATATCAGGGGACCTGAACACTGAAGCTTTCTTT.

There are many counts of this clonotype. The V gene is TRBV5-6, the J gene TRBJ2-3; D possibly corresponds to TRBD1 (5 bases). V shed 0 bases and J shed 6 bases, with 14 bases lying between them. The CDR3 sequence is 15 residues long. CDR1 and CDR2 (germline): SGHDT, YYEEEE. CDR3 in amino acids: CASSLVVGVTDTQYF. The CDR3 bases are TGTGCCAGCAGCTTGGTCGTAGGGGTAACGGATACGCAGTATTTT.

The sample holds many counts of this clonotype. This chain uses TRBV3-1 with TRBJ2-1; 8 nucleotides line up with TRBD2. Germline V gene lookup returns CDR1 LGHDT and CDR2 YNNKEL (reference sequence). The CDR3 is made up of 14 amino acids. J was trimmed by 4 bases and V by 3 bases; bases with no gene match: 2. Here the CDR3 reads CASSQSGGYNEQFF. As DNA, the CDR3 is TGTGCCAGCAGCCAGTCGGGGGGGTACAATGAGCAGTTCTTC.

This clonotype was seen repeatedly, ten times or more. The chain carries TRBV9 and TRBJ2-5; perhaps TRBD2 as D (5 bases). Trimming took 7 bases from V and 7 from J, leaving 17 bases between them. The CDR3 has 13 residues. Germline assignment: CDR1 SGDLS and CDR2 YYNGEE. Here the CDR3 reads CASGRSDRGTQYF. The DNA of the CDR3 is TGTGCCAGCGGACGGTCGGACCGGGGGACCCAGTACTTC. The entire variable domain, with the rest obtained from reference TRBV9 and TRBJ2-5, is as follows: DSGVTQTPKHLITATGQRVTLRCSPRSGDLSVYWYQQSLDQGLQFLIQYYNGEERAKGNILERFSAQQFPDLHSELNLSSLELGDSALYFCASGRSDRGTQYFGPGTRLLVL.

The rearrangement uses TRBV20-1 and TRBJ2-1; 14 nucleotides align to TRBD2. The CDR3 spans 18 residues. Germline V gene sequence: CDR1 DFQATT, CDR2 SNEGSKA (reference sequence). V trimming: 5 bases; J trimming: 0 bases; junction bases outside the gene matches: 9. The CDR3 nucleotides read TGCAGTGCTCGGACTAGCGGGGGGACTCTGCTCTCCTACAATGAGCAGTTCTTC. Residues: CSARTSGGTLLSYNEQFF.

At least ten counts were recorded for this clonotype. This CDR3 is CASSLYRPVNTEAFF. CDR3 nucleotides: TGTGCCAGCAGCTTGTACAGGCCCGTGAACACTGAAGCTTTCTTT. The chain is built from TRBV5-5 and TRBJ1-1; possible D gene TRBD1, 5 bases. This CDR3 has 15 residues. With 1 base removed from V and 0 bases from J, the gap between germline ends came to 10 bases. Germline lookup yields CDR1 SGHKS and CDR2 YYEKEE (reference sequence).

There are many counts of this clonotype. The CDR3 is CASSFSGLQETQYF. For the CDR3, the DNA is TGTGCCAGCAGCTTCTCGGGACTACAAGAGACCCAGTACTTC. V gene TRBV27 combines with J gene TRBJ2-5, with TRBD2 identical over 7 bases. The CDR3 length is 14 residues. V was clipped by 6 bases and J by 2 bases; unmatched bases: 6. The V gene's germline CDR1 is MNHEY and CDR2 SMNVEV (reference sequence).

This clonotype has more than one count but fewer than ten. V gene TRBV6-1 combines with J gene TRBJ1-5, with 9 bases aligning to TRBD1. With V trimmed by 6 bases and J by 1 base, 4 bases remained unmatched. CDR1 and CDR2 (germline): MNHNS, SASEGT. The CDR3 is 15 residues long. The CDR3 loop reads CASSGTGQSNQPQHF. CDR3 sequence (DNA): TGTGCCAGCAGCGGGACAGGGCAGAGCAATCAGCCCCAGCATTTT.

Many counts were recorded for this clonotype. This chain links TRBV30 with TRBJ1-1; D remains ambiguous. The CDR3 covers 13 residues. Germline CDR1 GTSNPN, CDR2 SVGIG (reference sequence). V lost 3 bases and J 5 bases, leaving 13 bases between the germline ends. CDR3 amino acids: CAWSRQEGTEAFF. DNA for the CDR3: TGTGCCTGGAGCAGACAAGAGGGAACTGAAGCTTTCTTT.

This clonotype was observed at least ten times. The chain links TRBV20-1 to TRBJ1-5, with D uncertain. V lost 1 base and J lost 4, with 11 bases in between. CDR1 is DFQATT, CDR2 SNEGSKA, per germline (reference sequence). CDR3 length: 14 amino acids. CDR3 loop: CSARVRSDNQPQHF. Here the CDR3 DNA reads TGCAGTGCTAGAGTTCGGTCAGATAATCAGCCCCAGCATTTT.